The entry below describes one T cell receptor beta chain. Its antigen is unidentified. CDR1 and CDR2 from the germline V gene are SNHLY and FYNNEI. The CDR3 sequence is 13 residues long. V was shortened by 6 bases and J by 3 bases, with 11 bases between the two germline ends. This sample is part of a study of cytomegalovirus exposure and HLA in healthy donors. Study results and caveats: Rates of TCR association differed by HLA locus in a later analysis, with DRB1 highest and HLA-C lowest.

PCR was performed using 60 Vbeta and 13 Jbeta primers. TCRdb keeps only in-frame clones here, not all; method: immunoSEQ multiplex PCR. The sample contains over 150,000 clones, roughly four fifths of which appear only once. The sequence came from a man aged 50 to 60 in good health and CMV-seropositive. The rearrangement uses TRBV2 and TRBJ1-2; tentative D call: TRBD1 (5 bases). The sequenced material came from PBMCs. CDR3 residues: CASRADRDYGYTF. CDR3 nucleotide sequence: TGTGCCAGCAGAGCAGACAGAGACTATGGCTACACCTTC.